The T cell receptor beta chain under discussion was sequenced for a study of blood T cell repertoires in COVID-19. Across the study: The United States, Italy and Spain supplied acute and convalescent COVID-19 samples. From T cells, B-cell-depleted T cells, or PBMCs came the material, which was cDNA or gDNA.

The CDR3 extends over 17 amino acids. Germline trimming cut 5 bases from V and 4 bases from J; bases unmatched to any gene: 8. Germline V gene lookup returns CDR1 MNHEY and CDR2 SMNVEV (reference sequence). Original data processing: By means of reference gene primer amplification, nucleated cell counts were estimated. Here immunoSEQ multiplex PCR was the method, and the copy in TCRdb shows in-frame clones only, minus some. The DNA was the basis for D and trimming; V, J and clone size are from that table. The top ten clones hold under 2% of a sample with 310,000 or so clones, around 86% of them seen once.

This TCR derives from a woman aged 45-60 years with acute or convalescent COVID-19. The V gene is TRBV27, the J gene TRBJ1-6, with 10 bases matching TRBD1. The sample taken for sequencing was peripheral blood. CDR3 DNA sequence: TGTGCCAGCAGTCCAACGACAGGGGGCAATTATAATTCACCCCTCCACTTT. Its protein is CASSPTTGGNYNSPLHF.